This T cell receptor beta chain was retrieved from a study of shared clonotypes between healthy human individuals. Study overall: Researchers drew samples from a couple of women and a few men aged 18 to 49.

Profiling relied on immunoSEQ multiplex PCR, and the TCRdb table lists in-frame clones only, not all of them. The sample holds 2 million or so clones, around 95% seen once. The J segment lost 2 bases and the V segment lost 7 bases, leaving 10 bases of the junction unmatched. Germline lookup yields CDR1 LGHNT and CDR2 FRNRAP. The CDR3 totals 16 residues. Naive CD4+ cells were CD45RA-selected; the remaining cells were memory. Study-wide results and caveats: Richness estimates generally favored naive over memory subsets.

As for this clone: The antigen is undetermined.

The chain employs TRBV12-5 and TRBJ2-7; 11 nucleotides align to TRBD2. Sequencing input: naive CD4+ T cells sorted from blood. Subset of the sample: CD45RA+ positively selected. The receptor was derived from a man aged 18 to 30 in good health. CDR3 sequence reads: CASASTLTSGTYEQYF. The CDR3, as DNA: TGTGCTAGTGCCTCCACCTTGACTAGCGGGACCTACGAGCAGTACTTC.